This T cell receptor (beta chain) appears in the sequencing data of a study of T cell repertoires in cytomegalovirus infection. As for the study in general: Public TCR beta signatures marked donors with CMV infection and the matching HLA. Whole-study findings and limits: It was HLA-C-restricted CMV-specific TCR beta clonotypes that dominated the response ex vivo. There were carriers of CMV plus the relevant HLA, and cumulative public TCR beta family frequency identified them.

This clonotype was seen repeatedly, ten times or more. Its matching antigen is unknown. Each CDR3 protein is one row after TCRdb ran MiXCR on the reads. The sample shows hundreds of thousands of distinct CDR3 sequences, 15% to 20% of them seen only once. The CDR3 runs 19 residues. Germline V lookup: CDR1 SGHTA, CDR2 FQGNSA. The trim removed 5 bases at V and 2 bases at J, leaving 17 bases unmatched. Sequencing was done on a sample of PBMCs. The V and J genes are TRBV7-2 and TRBJ1-4, with 7 bases fitting TRBD1. The receptor was isolated from a human donor in good health (CMV status not recorded). Some clones in this sample may be carry-over from other donors' samples. CDR3 protein: CASSHTFLTGFITNEKLFF. CDR3 nucleotide sequence: TGTGCCAGCAGCCACACGTTTTTGACAGGGTTTATCACTAATGAAAAACTGTTTTTT.